Listed below are T cell receptor beta chains from one sample, sequenced in a study of blood T cell repertoires in COVID-19. Generated by immunoSEQ multiplex PCR, the TCRdb table keeps only in-frame clones and is missing some. There are about 230,000 clones in the sample; roughly 84% occur only once, and around 25% lies in the top ten. Source material: peripheral blood. These receptors were obtained from a man between 35 and 55 years old with acute or convalescent COVID-19. The CDR3 runs from the conserved cysteine through the conserved F or W. A D gene is named only where the DNA matches it firmly. Some rows have no size entry. The others give once, few or many, or a class for an expanded clone.

clone size | J gene | D gene | V gene | CDR3 length | CDR3 DNA | CDR3 protein
NA | TRBJ1-1 | TRBD1 | TRBV18 | 14 | TGTGCCAGCTCACAAGACAGGGCTGGCACTGAAGCTTTCTTT | CASSQDRAGTEAFF
NA | TRBJ2-1 | NA | TRBV15 | 13 | TGTGCCACCAGCCCAAGGACAGAGGGTCGCCAGTTCTTC | CATSPRTEGRQFF
NA | TRBJ1-1 | NA | TRBV18 | 15 | TGTGCCAGCTCACCAGCCCCAGGGGTCTCGACTGAAGCTTTCTTT | CASSPAPGVSTEAFF
NA | TRBJ2-6 | NA | TRBV5-5 | 19 | TGTGCCAGCAGCTTGGCCGGCAGGGCTTCCTTCTCTGGGGCCAACGTCCTGACTTTC | CASSLAGRASFSGANVLTF
NA | TRBJ2-1 | TRBD2 | TRBV18 | 16 | TGTGCCAGCTCCCGCGGGACTAGCGGGACAGGCGATGAGCAGTTCTTC | CASSRGTSGTGDEQFF
NA | TRBJ2-7 | TRBD2 | TRBV5-5 | 15 | TGTGCCAGCAGCTTGAGGTCTGGCGGGAGTTACGAGCAGTACTTC | CASSLRSGGSYEQYF
NA | TRBJ1-4 | NA | TRBV27 | 17 | TGTGCCAGCAGCCCGGAGATGCGGGGGCTCGTCAGCGAAAAACTGTTTTTT | CASSPEMRGLVSEKLFF
NA | TRBJ2-1 | NA | TRBV5-6 | 13 | TGTGCCAGCAGCTTGAGTAGCCGCAATGAGCAGTTCTTC | CASSLSSRNEQFF
NA | TRBJ1-5 | TRBD1 | TRBV7-8 | 15 | TGTGCCAGCAGCCCTAGTGGAGGGGGCGAACAGCCCCAGCATTTT | CASSPSGGGEQPQHF
NA | TRBJ1-2 | NA | TRBV10-3 | 14 | TGTGCCATCAGTTTAAGGACCGCGGGGTATGGCTACACCTTC | CAISLRTAGYGYTF
once | TRBJ2-7 | NA | TRBV10-3 | 13 | TGTGCCATCAGTGATGGACAACAACGCGAGCAGTACTTC | CAISDGQQREQYF
NA | TRBJ1-2 | TRBD1 | TRBV7-2 | 13 | TGTGCCAGCAGCGTCGACAGGGTGGGTGGCTACACCTTC | CASSVDRVGGYTF
NA | TRBJ2-1 | NA | TRBV5-5 | 16 | TGTGCCAGCAGCTTGCCCACCGGGCTAGCGTACAATGAGCAGTTCTTC | CASSLPTGLAYNEQFF
NA | TRBJ2-3 | TRBD2 | TRBV3-1/TRBV3-2 | 15 | TGTGCCAGCAGGGCGGGGGGCGCGTTGGCAGATACGCAGTATTTT | CASRAGGALADTQYF
NA | TRBJ2-7 | TRBD2 | TRBV5-4 | 15 | TGTGCCAGCAGCACAAGGACTAGCGGGAGGCTGGAGCAGTACTTC | CASSTRTSGRLEQYF
NA | TRBJ2-1 | TRBD2 | TRBV29-1 | 14 | TGCAGCGTTCGGAGCGGGAGGGGTACTTGGGAGCAGTTCTTC | CSVRSGRGTWEQFF
once | TRBJ1-5 | NA | TRBV2 | 12 | TGTGCCAGCAGTCCAGACAATCAGCCCCAGCATTTT | CASSPDNQPQHF
NA | TRBJ1-5 | NA | TRBV23-1 | 13 | TGCGCCAGCAGTCAATCAACTTTTCAGCCCCAGCATTTT | CASSQSTFQPQHF
NA | TRBJ1-2 | NA | TRBV7-2 | 14 | TGTGCCAGCAGCACCGGCGGGTCGGACTATGGCTACACCTTC | CASSTGGSDYGYTF
NA | TRBJ2-1 | NA | TRBV6-5 | 12 | TGTGCCAGCAGTTCGAGAGACAATGAGCAGTTCTTC | CASSSRDNEQFF
NA | TRBJ2-7 | TRBD1 | TRBV7-9 | 15 | TGTGCCAGCAGCTTAGCGGGACAGCCCTTCTACGAGCAGTACTTC | CASSLAGQPFYEQYF
few | TRBJ1-2 | NA | TRBV19 | 14 | TGTGCCAGTAGGAGAATGACAGCTAACTATGGCTACACCTTC | CASRRMTANYGYTF
NA | TRBJ2-7 | NA | TRBV15 | 18 | TGTGCCACCAGCAGGGTCGCGGGGAGTGTAGTCGGCCAGGGGGGCAAGTACTTC | CATSRVAGSVVGQGGKYF
once | TRBJ2-3 | NA | TRBV6-1 | 15 | TGTGCCAGCAGTGAAGATACATGGTCCACAGATACGCAGTATTTT | CASSEDTWSTDTQYF
few | TRBJ2-7 | TRBD2 | TRBV9 | 20 | TGTGCCAGCAGCCCAGAGGAAACTAGCGGGAGTCCTCACTCGCTATACGAGCAGTACTTC | CASSPEETSGSPHSLYEQYF
NA | TRBJ2-2 | NA | TRBV6-2/TRBV6-3 | 14 | TGTGCCAGCAGCCGTACAACGAACACCGGGGAGCTGTTTTTT | CASSRTTNTGELFF
NA | TRBJ1-2 | NA | TRBV6-4 | 15 | TGTGCCAGCAGTGAGGAGGGAACAGGAATTTATGGCTACACCTTC | CASSEEGTGIYGYTF
NA | TRBJ1-2 | TRBD1 | TRBV7-8 | 14 | TGTGCCAGCAGCCCGTCAGGGGGCGACTATGGCTACACCTTC | CASSPSGGDYGYTF
few | TRBJ2-7 | NA | TRBV19 | 15 | TGTGCCAGTGGGCTTAGTACGGGAATACCTACGAAGCAGTACTTC | CASGLSTGIPTKQYF